What follows are 21 T cell receptor beta chains derived from one specimen sequenced in a study of graft-versus-host responses after intestinal transplantation. Method: immunoSEQ multiplex PCR; TCRdb's copy keeps in-frame clones and lacks some. There are 30,000 to 45,000 clones in the sample; around four fifths occur only once, and about 4% lies in the top ten. Source: PBMCs, taken roughly 1,000 days after transplant. These receptors all stem from a human patient who received an intestinal transplant, so some T cells may come from the graft donor.

This clone was seen a few times. In nucleotides, the CDR3 is TGTGCCAGCAGTTACTCGATGTCGGTATGGAACACTGAAGCTTTCTTT. Translated, it gives CASSYSMSVWNTEAFF. The rearrangement joins TRBV6-5 to TRBJ1-1; no firm D call. Trimming removed 0 bases from V and 1 base from J, with 12 bases in between. The CDR3 contains 16 residues. Per germline, CDR1 MNHEY and CDR2 SVGAGI.

The rearrangement joins TRBV19 to TRBJ2-1, with TRBD2 matching over 8 bases. The CDR3 extends over 16 amino acids. Germline V gene lookup returns CDR1 LNHDA and CDR2 SQIVND (reference sequence). With 1 base clipped from V and 3 bases from J, the junction kept 5 bases outside the gene matches. The DNA of the CDR3 is TGTGCCAGTAGTATAGTGGGTAGCGGGATCTACAATGAGCAGTTCTTC. This encodes CASSIVGSGIYNEQFF. Complete variable domain (other parts from reference TRBV19 and TRBJ2-1): DGGITQSPKYLFRKEGQNVTLSCEQNLNHDAMYWYRQDPGQGLRLIYYSQIVNDFQKGDIAEGYSVSREKKESFPLTVTSAQKNPTAFYLCASSIVGSGIYNEQFFGPGTRLTVL.

The V gene is TRBV4-1, the J gene TRBJ1-2, with 9 positions matching TRBD1. The CDR3 has 15 amino acids. The trim removed 0 bases at V and 4 bases at J, leaving 3 bases unmatched. Germline CDR1 is MGHRA and CDR2 is YSYEKL. The CDR3 is CASSQEGQGGYGYTF. The CDR3 bases are TGCGCCAGCAGCCAAGAGGGACAGGGTGGCTATGGCTACACCTTC.

This clone was observed a single time. The chain joins TRBV9 to TRBJ2-7, with D possibly being TRBD2 (6 bases). V gave up 5 bases and J gave up 4 bases, with 22 bases separating them. This CDR3 comprises 16 residues. Germline V gene data show CDR1 as SGDLS and CDR2 as YYNGEE. CDR3 residues: CASSPRGGRERYEQYF. The CDR3 coding sequence is TGTGCCAGCAGTCCCCGCGGAGGGCGGGAAAGGTACGAGCAGTACTTC.

The V and J genes are TRBV6-5 and TRBJ2-5; perhaps TRBD1 as D (6 bases). CDR3 length equals 13 residues. CDR1 and CDR2 (germline): MNHEY, SVGAGI. Trimming removed 10 bases from V and 4 bases from J, with 16 bases in between. The CDR3 loop is CATRRVGGETQYF. In DNA, the CDR3 is TGTGCCACGCGACGGGTAGGGGGAGAGACCCAGTACTTC.

This clone has only a few counts. The rearrangement joins TRBV11-2 to TRBJ1-1, with 7 bases that match TRBD1. The CDR3 covers 13 residues. CDR1 is SGHAT and CDR2 is FQNNGV in the germline V gene. V shed 4 bases, J shed 5 bases, and the junction held 4 bases outside the gene matches. The CDR3 DNA is TGTGCCAGCAGCTCCCCACAGGGGACTGAAGCTTTCTTT. It encodes CASSSPQGTEAFF.

This sequence joins TRBV28 and TRBJ2-3; D gene unclear. Trimming stripped 8 bases from V and 3 bases from J, with 12 bases between. CDR3 size: 13 residues. The germline V gene has CDR1 MDHEN and CDR2 SYDVKM. CDR3 amino acids: CASRNYRTDTQYF. The DNA for the CDR3 is TGTGCCAGCCGGAATTATAGGACAGATACGCAGTATTTT.

The chain has TRBV6-6 and TRBJ2-3; TRBD2 matches at 7 bases. This CDR3 is built from 14 residues. CDR1 and CDR2 (germline): MNHNY, SVGAGI (reference sequence). V gave up 3 bases and J gave up 3 bases; unmatched junction bases: 3. The DNA for the CDR3 is TGTGCCAGCAGTTATGGGGGGGGGACAGATACGCAGTATTTT. This sequence encodes CASSYGGGTDTQYF.

The genes are TRBV4-1 and TRBJ1-2; TRBD1 is a possible D gene (5 bases). Trimming pared 10 bases from V and 0 bases from J, leaving 18 bases between. Germline V gene sequence: CDR1 MGHRA, CDR2 YSYEKL. This CDR3 is 15 amino acids long. The CDR3: CATSGMDTTNYGYTF. The CDR3 coding sequence is TGCGCCACCTCAGGGATGGACACCACTAACTATGGCTACACCTTC.

V and J are TRBV28 and TRBJ2-5; D may be TRBD1 or TRBD2 (6 bases each). Trimming stripped 7 bases from V and 6 bases from J, with 15 bases between. The length of the CDR3 is 13 residues. Germline V gene sequence: CDR1 MDHEN, CDR2 SYDVKM. This CDR3 is CASTKGGDKTQYF. CDR3 in DNA: TGTGCCAGCACCAAGGGGGGTGATAAGACCCAGTACTTC. The whole variable domain, filled in from reference TRBV28 and TRBJ2-5, reads DVKVTQSSRYLVKRTGEKVFLECVQDMDHENMFWYRQDPGLGLRLIYFSYDVKMKEKGDIPEGYSVSREKKERFSLILESASTNQTSMYLCASTKGGDKTQYFGPGTRLLVL.

This chain joins TRBV28 and TRBJ2-1; 10 bases fit TRBD2. The CDR3 has 14 residues. Looked up from germline, CDR1 is MDHEN and CDR2 is SYDVKM. Trimming took 5 bases from V and 6 from J; bases not matched to a gene: 4. The CDR3: CASSLSGRSNEQFF. The CDR3 bases are TGTGCCAGCAGTCTTAGCGGGAGGAGCAATGAGCAGTTCTTC.

The chain is built from TRBV29-1 and TRBJ2-3, with D perhaps TRBD1 (7 bases). The V end was cut by 4 bases, the J end by 0 bases, with 11 bases between. Per the germline V gene, CDR1 is SQVTM and CDR2 is ANQGSEA. This CDR3 spans 14 amino acids. In DNA, the CDR3 is TGCAGCGTTGCGGCAGGGGGGAGCACAGATACGCAGTATTTT. It translates to CSVAAGGSTDTQYF.

This clone occurred once. The sample has other DNA sequences that encode this CDR3 too. The chain is built from TRBV4-1 and TRBJ2-7; 9 bases agree with TRBD1. The CDR3 extends over 15 amino acids. V lost 3 bases to trimming and J lost 2 bases; unmatched junction nucleotides: 5. CDR1 is MGHRA, CDR2 YSYEKL, per germline. CDR3 amino acids: CASSHLQGATYEQYF. The CDR3 nucleotides are TGCGCCAGCAGCCACCTACAGGGGGCTACCTACGAGCAGTACTTC.

The chain uses TRBV4-2 and TRBJ2-5; D unresolved. The germline V and J ends were trimmed by 0 bases and 5 bases, with 7 bases remaining between them. The length of the CDR3 is 13 residues. Germline loops: CDR1 LGHNA, CDR2 YNFKEQ. DNA for the CDR3: TGTGCCAGCAGCCAAGATCTGCGGGAGACCCAGTACTTC. Residues: CASSQDLRETQYF.

The V gene is TRBV9, the J gene TRBJ2-5; the match to TRBD2 covers 8 bases. CDR3 length: 14 amino acids. Germline-derived CDR1 and CDR2 are SGDLS and YYNGEE. V trimming: 0 bases; J trimming: 4 bases; junction bases outside the gene matches: 2. In DNA form, the CDR3 reads TGTGCCAGCAGCGTAGCGGGGGGGCCAGAGACCCAGTACTTC. It encodes CASSVAGGPETQYF.

The DNA for the CDR3 is TGTGCCAGCAGCGTAACAGAGAGCGCAACTAATGAAAAACTGTTTTTT. Translation: CASSVTESATNEKLFF. V and J are TRBV9 and TRBJ1-4, with unresolved D. V was trimmed by 1 base and J by 0 bases, leaving 10 bases between them. The CDR3 loop spans 16 amino acids. The germline V gene encodes CDR1 SGDLS and CDR2 YYNGEE.

The chain links TRBV5-1 to TRBJ2-2, with D uncertain. The CDR3 has 12 residues. V was clipped by 2 bases and J by 3 bases, with 2 bases between them. Germline CDR1 is SGHRS and CDR2 is YFSETQ. CDR3 sequence reads: CASSFDTGELFF. The CDR3 region has the DNA TGCGCCAGCAGCTTCGACACCGGGGAGCTGTTTTTT. Full variable domain (rest looked up from reference TRBV5-1 and TRBJ2-2): KAGVTQTPRYLIKTRGQQVTLSCSPISGHRSVSWYQQTPGQGLQFLFEYFSETQRNKGNFPGRFSGRQFSNSRSEMNVSTLELGDSALYLCASSFDTGELFFGEGSRLTVL.

The rearrangement links TRBV28 to TRBJ2-7; a weak D match, TRBD1 (6 bases). From germline, CDR1 is MDHEN and CDR2 SYDVKM. With 7 bases removed from V and 0 bases from J, the gap between germline ends came to 10 bases. The CDR3 runs to 13 residues. The CDR3 region is CASTSGHSYEQYF. The CDR3 nucleotides read TGTGCCAGCACCTCGGGACACTCCTACGAGCAGTACTTC.

This rearrangement joins TRBV4-1 to TRBJ1-5, with D uncertain. Trimming pared 1 base from V and 5 bases from J, leaving 9 bases between. The CDR3 sequence is 14 residues long. Germline V gene lookup returns CDR1 MGHRA and CDR2 YSYEKL. The CDR3 nucleotides read TGCGCCAGCAGCCAAGTTGTTGGCGATCAGCCCCAGCATTTT. Its protein is CASSQVVGDQPQHF.

The chain links TRBV28 to TRBJ2-1; tentative D call: TRBD1 (6 bases). Per the germline V gene, CDR1 is MDHEN and CDR2 is SYDVKM. V lost 3 bases, J lost 7 bases, and 13 bases lay in between. The CDR3 totals 14 residues. The CDR3 DNA is TGTGCCAGCAGTTTTCCAGGGGTTAAGAATGAGCAGTTCTTC. Its protein is CASSFPGVKNEQFF.

CDR3 in amino acids: CASSQRTPRGNSPLHF. The CDR3 DNA follows: TGTGCCAGCAGCCAAAGGACCCCCAGGGGGAATTCACCCCTCCACTTT. The chain is built from TRBV14 and TRBJ1-6; TRBD1 matches at 7 bases. The CDR3 sequence is 16 residues long. V was pared by 2 bases and J by 7 bases, with 8 bases of the junction left unmatched. Germline lookup yields CDR1 SGHDN and CDR2 FVKESK.